A single sample gave rise to the 27 T cell receptor beta chains below, sequenced in a study of T cell repertoires in cytomegalovirus infection. Their antigens are not known. From the reads, TCRdb called clonotypes with MiXCR, one entry per CDR3 protein. The sample contains tens of thousands of distinct CDR3 sequences, approximately 39% of which appear only once. Specimen: CD8+ T cells from cultured PBMCs, collected from culture after CMV antigen stimulation. These receptors were taken from a human donor in good health (CMV status not recorded). Some clones in this sample may be carry-over from other donors' samples.

This clonotype was seen a few times. J is TRBJ2-1 and V is TRBV7-2; 7 bases agree with TRBD1. The length of the CDR3 is 16 residues. Per germline, CDR1 SGHTA and CDR2 FQGNSA. J was trimmed by 3 bases and V by 3 bases; bases with no gene match: 8. The CDR3 nucleotides are TGTGCCAGCAGCTTGAACAGGGGTCAGGACTACAATGAGCAGTTCTTC. Amino acid sequence: CASSLNRGQDYNEQFF.

The chain has TRBV11-2 and TRBJ2-1; either TRBD1 or TRBD2 may supply D (5 bases each). V was clipped by 5 bases and J by 1 base, with 15 bases between them. Germline V CDR1 and CDR2: SGHAT, FQNNGV. The CDR3 sequence is 16 residues long. The CDR3 DNA sequence: TGTGCCAGCAGCCCCTCGAGGGGTGTTTCCTACAATGAGCAGTTCTTC. Its translation: CASSPSRGVSYNEQFF. The full variable domain, with the rest looked up from reference TRBV11-2 and TRBJ2-1, is EAGVAQSPRYKIIEKRQSVAFWCNPISGHATLYWYQQILGQGPKLLIQFQNNGVVDDSQLPKDRFSAERLKGVDSTLKIQPAKLEDSAVYLCASSPSRGVSYNEQFFGPGTRLTVL.

The chain links TRBV2 to TRBJ2-2, with 9 bases identical to TRBD2. There are 15 residues in the CDR3. The junction had 8 bases not matched to a gene; V was cut back by 6 bases and J by 6 bases. CDR1 and CDR2 (germline): SNHLY, FYNNEI. The chain's CDR3 is CASRPGLASPGELFF. CDR3 nucleotides: TGTGCCAGCAGACCGGGACTAGCTTCCCCCGGGGAGCTGTTTTTT.

V usage is TRBV11-2 and J usage is TRBJ2-1, with D unresolved. The CDR3 length is 14 residues. CDR1 is SGHAT, CDR2 FQNNGV, per germline. Trimming removed 5 bases at V and 7 bases at J, with 15 bases between. This CDR3 reads CASSTTPNLNEQFF. CDR3 DNA sequence: TGTGCCAGCAGCACGACCCCCAACTTAAATGAGCAGTTCTTC.

The gene calls are TRBV27 and TRBJ2-7, with D possibly TRBD1 on 6 matching bases. CDR3 length: 14 residues. V was trimmed by 5 bases and J by 5 bases, leaving 16 bases between them. Looked up from germline, CDR1 is MNHEY and CDR2 is SMNVEV (reference sequence). CDR3 nucleotide sequence: TGTGCCAGCAGTCCAGGGGAAAGGAGCGACGAGCAGTACTTC. Amino acids: CASSPGERSDEQYF.

The V and J genes are TRBV7-9 and TRBJ2-5; 8 positions match TRBD2. V trimming: 1 base; J trimming: 5 bases; junction bases outside the gene matches: 3. The germline V gene has CDR1 SEHNR and CDR2 FQNEAQ (reference sequence). CDR3 length: 14 amino acids. The CDR3 spells CASSLVKRGETQYF. For the CDR3, the DNA is TGTGCCAGCAGCTTAGTCAAGCGGGGGGAGACCCAGTACTTC.

In this sample, this clonotype turned up a few times. The chain recombines TRBV4-1 with TRBJ1-2; D is unclear. This CDR3 has 16 amino acids. Trimming took off 1 base at V and 4 bases at J, with 16 bases between the two ends. CDR1 is MGHRA and CDR2 is YSYEKL in the germline V gene. The CDR3 nucleotides read TGCGCCAGCAGCCAAGGAGGCGGCGACCTGGGCTATGGCTACACCTTC. Translating it yields CASSQGGGDLGYGYTF.

This clonotype was seen at least ten times. CDR3 residues: CASSTDRYSYEQYF. The CDR3, as DNA: TGTGCCAGCAGCACCGACAGATACTCCTACGAGCAGTACTTC. The rearrangement joins TRBV7-2 to TRBJ2-7; D perhaps matches TRBD1 (5 bases). CDR1 is SGHTA, CDR2 FQGNSA, per germline. The length of the CDR3 is 14 residues. V was clipped by 5 bases and J by 0 bases, with 11 bases between them.

The chain combines TRBV6-5 with TRBJ2-3, with D possibly matching TRBD1 (5 bases). The CDR3 has 17 residues. Trimming took off 5 bases at V and 2 bases at J, with 20 bases between the two ends. CDR1 is MNHEY, CDR2 SVGAGI, per germline. CDR3 DNA: TGTGCCAGCAGTACATTGGAAGGGGTCCCCCACACAGATACGCAGTATTTT. Amino acids: CASSTLEGVPHTDTQYF.

This clonotype was seen more than once but under ten times. The gene calls are TRBV7-9 and TRBJ1-2; D is unresolved. Germline V gene sequence: CDR1 SEHNR, CDR2 FQNEAQ (reference sequence). The CDR3 contains 16 residues. V was trimmed by 7 bases and J by 2 bases, leaving 20 bases between them. CDR3 DNA: TGTGCCAGCACCTCGGTTTTGGGGTACACCAACTATGGCTACACCTTC. Translation gives CASTSVLGYTNYGYTF.

The V call is TRBV12-3 or TRBV12-4, the J call TRBJ1-1; tentative D call: TRBD1 (5 bases). V was cut by 2 bases and J by 5 bases, with 15 bases left in between. The CDR3 has 15 residues. The CDR3 region is CASSLRRGRETEAFF. The CDR3 DNA sequence: TGTGCCAGCAGTTTAAGAAGGGGCAGGGAGACTGAAGCTTTCTTT.

The chain combines TRBV4-3 with TRBJ2-7, with unresolved D. This CDR3 region has 13 residues. Trimming took 0 bases from V and 2 from J, leaving 5 bases between them. Germline V gene lookup returns CDR1 LGHNA and CDR2 YSLEER. CDR3 nucleotide sequence: TGCGCCAGCAGCCAAGACGCAACCTACGAGCAGTACTTC. Protein: CASSQDATYEQYF.

The V and J genes are TRBV14 and TRBJ2-7, with TRBD1 identical over 7 bases. V was pared by 1 base and J by 4 bases, with 4 bases of the junction left unmatched. The germline V gene encodes CDR1 SGHDN and CDR2 FVKESK. This CDR3 comprises 14 residues. The CDR3 DNA follows: TGTGCCAGCAGCCAAGGACAGGGCGGATACGAGCAGTACTTC. It is translated as CASSQGQGGYEQYF.

This clonotype was observed a handful of times. The chain is built from TRBV7-9 and TRBJ2-5; 9 positions agree with TRBD2. After removal of 6 bases from V and 1 base from J, the junction contained 3 bases not matched to a gene. The germline V gene encodes CDR1 SEHNR and CDR2 FQNEAQ (reference sequence). The CDR3 has 14 amino acids. The DNA for the CDR3 is TGTGCCAGCAGGGTTAGCGGGGGCCAAGAGACCCAGTACTTC. Translated: CASRVSGGQETQYF.

This clonotype occurred a few times. This chain joins TRBV28 and TRBJ2-7, with 10 bases lining up with TRBD1. From germline, CDR1 is MDHEN and CDR2 SYDVKM. J gave up 4 bases and V 4 bases, and 10 bases lay outside the gene matches. The length of the CDR3 is 16 residues. The CDR3 here is CASSSLPGQGIYEQYF. The CDR3 region has the DNA TGTGCCAGCAGTTCACTGCCGGGACAGGGGATTTACGAGCAGTACTTC.

The gene calls are TRBV12-3 or TRBV12-4 and TRBJ2-3, with a possible D match to TRBD2 (5 bases). This CDR3 comprises 15 residues. Trimming pared 5 bases from V and 4 bases from J, leaving 16 bases between. This CDR3 reads CASSQKDWAPDTQYF. For the CDR3, the DNA is TGTGCCAGCAGTCAAAAGGACTGGGCACCAGATACGCAGTATTTT.

The chain recombines TRBV4-3 with TRBJ2-7, with TRBD1 matching 9 bases. CDR1 is LGHNA, CDR2 YSLEER, per germline. The CDR3 spans 16 residues. Losses at the gene ends were 1 base for V and 4 bases for J; bases not matched to a gene: 8. The CDR3 nucleotides are TGCGCCAGCAGCCAAGGATCGGGACAGGGAGCATACGAGCAGTACTTC. Protein: CASSQGSGQGAYEQYF.

The chain uses TRBV19 and TRBJ1-5; possibly TRBD1 for D (6 bases). The CDR3 totals 15 residues. Germline V CDR1 and CDR2: LNHDA, SQIVND (reference sequence). The V end lost 5 bases, the J end lost 5 bases, and 16 bases lay between the germline ends. This chain's CDR3 is CASSQWTELYQPQHF. CDR3 coding DNA: TGTGCCAGTAGTCAGTGGACAGAGTTGTATCAGCCCCAGCATTTT.

This clonotype was picked up a small number of times. The chain has TRBV7-9 and TRBJ2-7; D gene unclear. V dropped 8 bases and J dropped 6 bases, with 14 bases sitting between them. Germline values: CDR1 SEHNR, CDR2 FQNEAQ (reference sequence). CDR3 length: 12 amino acids. Written as DNA, the CDR3 is TGTGCCAGCTCTCCCCGTGGGGTCGAGCAGTACTTC. As protein: CASSPRGVEQYF.

The chain joins TRBV2 to TRBJ2-7; 8 positions match TRBD1. The J segment lost 0 bases and the V segment lost 2 bases, leaving 12 bases of the junction unmatched. The germline V gene has CDR1 SNHLY and CDR2 FYNNEI. CDR3 length equals 18 residues. The CDR3 DNA sequence: TGTGCCAGCAGTGAAAGGGGGACAGGCCCGGTAGTCTCCTACGAGCAGTACTTC. Translating it yields CASSERGTGPVVSYEQYF.

This clonotype has a handful of counts. V gene TRBV5-4 combines with J gene TRBJ2-1, with 16 positions matching TRBD2. V shed 5 bases and J 9 bases; nucleotides not matched to a gene: 5. The length of the CDR3 is 15 residues. Per the germline V gene, CDR1 is SGHNT and CDR2 is YYREEE (reference sequence). The CDR3 reads CASRGTSGGASEQFF. CDR3 nucleotides: TGTGCCAGCAGGGGGACTAGCGGGGGGGCCAGTGAGCAGTTCTTC. Filled out from reference TRBV5-4 and TRBJ2-1, the complete variable domain reads ETGVTQSPTHLIKTRGQQVTLRCSSQSGHNTVSWYQQALGQGPQFIFQYYREEENGRGNFPPRFSGLQFPNYSSELNVNALELDDSALYLCASRGTSGGASEQFFGPGTRLTVL.

Remarks on this clonotype: The junction differs from germline at one of its ends, possibly a read error. J is TRBJ1-1 and V is TRBV28; a weak D match, TRBD1 (5 bases). The CDR3 is 13 amino acids. CDR1 and CDR2 (germline): MDHEN, SYDVKM. CDR3 nucleotide sequence: TGTGCCAGCAGTTTGGGGGGAACGGGGAGCCGCAATTTT. This codes for CASSLGGTGSRNF.

Written as DNA, the CDR3 is TGTGCCAGTAGTGTCCTCCCGGGGAGCAAGCAGTACTTC. It is translated as CASSVLPGSKQYF. The chain joins TRBV19 to TRBJ2-7; tentatively, D is TRBD2 (5 bases). V lost 5 bases, J lost 8 bases, and 16 bases lay in between. The CDR3 has 13 residues. Germline V CDR1 and CDR2: LNHDA, SQIVND (reference sequence). Drawing the rest from reference TRBV19 and TRBJ2-7, the complete variable domain is DGGITQSPKYLFRKEGQNVTLSCEQNLNHDAMYWYRQDPGQGLRLIYYSQIVNDFQKGDIAEGYSVSREKKESFPLTVTSAQKNPTAFYLCASSVLPGSKQYFGPGTRLTVT.

The chain employs TRBV5-1 and TRBJ1-2, with TRBD1 as a possible D gene (5 bases). Looked up from germline, CDR1 is SGHRS and CDR2 is YFSETQ. The CDR3 extends over 13 amino acids. The V end lost 3 bases, the J end lost 3 bases, and 9 bases lay between the germline ends. DNA of the CDR3: TGCGCCAGCAGCTCCAGGGACGACTATGGCTACACCTTC. Translation: CASSSRDDYGYTF. Filled out from reference TRBV5-1 and TRBJ1-2, the complete variable domain reads KAGVTQTPRYLIKTRGQQVTLSCSPISGHRSVSWYQQTPGQGLQFLFEYFSETQRNKGNFPGRFSGRQFSNSRSEMNVSTLELGDSALYLCASSSRDDYGYTFGSGTRLTVV.

This rearrangement joins TRBV4-1 to TRBJ1-1, with D uncertain. Germline V gene data show CDR1 as MGHRA and CDR2 as YSYEKL. V was shortened by 2 bases and J by 5 bases, with 15 bases between the two germline ends. This CDR3 region has 15 residues. The CDR3 protein is CASSQIIGRGTEAFF. CDR3 coding DNA: TGCGCCAGCAGCCAAATTATAGGGCGAGGAACTGAAGCTTTCTTT.

The chain carries TRBV7-2 and TRBJ2-3, with D unresolved. The V and J ends lost 0 bases and 0 bases respectively, with 4 bases between them. Germline CDR1 is SGHTA and CDR2 is FQGNSA. The CDR3 is 14 residues long. CDR3 bases: TGTGCCAGCAGCTTAGCGATGAGCACAGATACGCAGTATTTT. It translates to CASSLAMSTDTQYF. Filled out from reference TRBV7-2 and TRBJ2-3, the complete variable domain reads GAGVSQSPSNKVTEKGKDVELRCDPISGHTALYWYRQSLGQGLEFLIYFQGNSAPDKSGLPSDRFSAERTGGSVSTLTIQRTQQEDSAVYLCASSLAMSTDTQYFGPGTRLTVL.

This clonotype has only a few counts. The CDR3 region has the DNA TGTGCCAGCAGCCCCCGAGTTCTAAGCGGGGGGGCAGATACGCAGTATTTT. Protein sequence: CASSPRVLSGGADTQYF. V usage is TRBV5-5 and J usage is TRBJ2-3, with TRBD2 identical over 10 bases. The CDR3 runs 17 residues. Trimming at V came to 4 bases and at J to 4 bases, leaving 12 bases not matched to a gene. The V gene's germline CDR1 is SGHKS and CDR2 YYEKEE (reference sequence).